The clone carrying this TCR beta chain has a single count. Its antigen is not known. The data stem from a study of response to subunit inactivated influenza vaccine. Study-level points and caveats: New T cells are recruited in small numbers by each seasonal influenza vaccination, according to the authors' suggestion.

Via MiXCR, TCRdb re-called the RT-PCR reads, giving one row per CDR3 protein. The repertoire consists of 750,000 to 850,000 distinct CDR3 sequences, with approximately 18% occurring once and the leading ten covering roughly a tenth. From germline, CDR1 is DFQATT and CDR2 SNEGSKA (reference sequence). The ends lost 3 bases at V and 0 bases at J; junction bases unmatched: 13. This CDR3 has 18 amino acids. The sample consisted of PBMCs from blood, taken roughly 5 days after vaccination. The chain joins TRBV20-1 to TRBJ2-1, with 8 nucleotides matching TRBD2. This sequence originates from a middle-aged man who received an inactivated influenza vaccine. The CDR3 loop reads CSASNFRGGLSSYNEQFF. The CDR3 nucleotides read TGCAGTGCTAGTAATTTTCGCGGGGGGCTCAGCTCCTACAATGAGCAGTTCTTC.